The entry below gives a single T cell receptor beta chain sequence along with its context. This specimen belongs to a study of shared clonotypes between healthy human individuals. Sequencing used immunoSEQ multiplex PCR; TCRdb keeps in-frame clones, though not all of them. The sample carries 2,500,000 or so clones, approximately 94% recorded once. Germline CDR1 and CDR2: GTSNPN and SVGIG (reference sequence). Trimming took 2 bases from V and 5 from J, leaving 10 bases between them. CDR3 length: 13 residues. The clonotype was recovered from a man aged 18-30 years in good health. V usage is TRBV30 and J usage is TRBJ1-5; TRBD1 is a possible D gene (6 bases). Sequencing was carried out using naive CD4+ T cells sorted from blood. Subset given: CD45RA+ positively selected. CDR3 nucleotides: TGTGCCTGGAGTTTCGCAGGGGATCAGCCCCAGCATTTT. It codes for CAWSFAGDQPQHF.